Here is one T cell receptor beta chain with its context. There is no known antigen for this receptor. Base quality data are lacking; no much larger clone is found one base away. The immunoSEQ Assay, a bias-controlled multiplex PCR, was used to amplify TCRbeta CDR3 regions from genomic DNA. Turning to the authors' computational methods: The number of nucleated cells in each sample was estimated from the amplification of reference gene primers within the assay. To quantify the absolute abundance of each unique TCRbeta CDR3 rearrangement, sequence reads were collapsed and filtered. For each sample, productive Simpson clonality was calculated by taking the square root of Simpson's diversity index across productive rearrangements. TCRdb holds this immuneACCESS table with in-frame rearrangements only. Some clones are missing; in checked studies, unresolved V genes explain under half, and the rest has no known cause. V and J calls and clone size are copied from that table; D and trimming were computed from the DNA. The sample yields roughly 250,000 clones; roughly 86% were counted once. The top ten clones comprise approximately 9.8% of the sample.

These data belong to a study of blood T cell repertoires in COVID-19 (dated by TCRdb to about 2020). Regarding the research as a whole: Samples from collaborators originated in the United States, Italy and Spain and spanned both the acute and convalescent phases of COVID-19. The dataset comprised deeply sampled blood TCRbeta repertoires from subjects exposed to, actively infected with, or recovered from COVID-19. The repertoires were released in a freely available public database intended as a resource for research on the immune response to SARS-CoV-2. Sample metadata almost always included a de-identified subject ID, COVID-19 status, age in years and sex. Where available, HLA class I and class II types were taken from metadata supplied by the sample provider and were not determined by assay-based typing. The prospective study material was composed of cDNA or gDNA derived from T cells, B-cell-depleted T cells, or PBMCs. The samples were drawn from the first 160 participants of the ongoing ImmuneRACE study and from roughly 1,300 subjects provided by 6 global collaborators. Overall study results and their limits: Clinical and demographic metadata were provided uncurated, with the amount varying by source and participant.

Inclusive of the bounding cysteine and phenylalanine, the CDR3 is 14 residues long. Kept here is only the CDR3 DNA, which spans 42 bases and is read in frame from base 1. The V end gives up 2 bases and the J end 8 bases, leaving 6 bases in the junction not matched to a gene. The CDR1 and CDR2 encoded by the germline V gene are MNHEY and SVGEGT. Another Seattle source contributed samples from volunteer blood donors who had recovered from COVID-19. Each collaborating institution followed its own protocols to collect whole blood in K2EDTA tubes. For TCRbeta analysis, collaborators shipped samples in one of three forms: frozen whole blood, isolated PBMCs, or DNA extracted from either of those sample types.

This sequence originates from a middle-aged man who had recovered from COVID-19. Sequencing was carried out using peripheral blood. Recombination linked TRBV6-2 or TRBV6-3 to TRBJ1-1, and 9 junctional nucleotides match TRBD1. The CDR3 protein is CASSYGQTGGEAFF. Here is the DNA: TGTGCCAGCAGTTACGGCCAGACAGGGGGAGAAGCTTTCTTT.